The TCR beta chain under discussion was sequenced for a study of blood T cell repertoires in COVID-19 (dated by TCRdb to the early 2020s). For context, the study as a whole: Collaborator samples came from the United States, Italy and Spain and covered acute and convalescent phases of COVID-19. The samples were drawn from two sources: the first 160 participants of the ongoing ImmuneRACE study, and 950 to 1,500 subjects contributed by 6 global collaborators. The prospective study material was composed of cDNA or gDNA derived from T cells, B-cell-depleted T cells, or PBMCs. Deeply sampled blood TCRbeta repertoires from subjects exposed to, actively infected with, or recovered from COVID-19 were included in the dataset. Nearly every sample came with metadata listing a de-identified subject ID, COVID-19 status, age in years and sex. A freely available public database, intended as a resource for researchers studying the immune response to SARS-CoV-2, is where the repertoires were released. HLA class I and class II types, where available, came from metadata supplied by the sample provider rather than from assay-based typing.

CDR1 and CDR2 are drawn from the germline V gene: SGDLS, YYNGEE. At the junction V is shortened by 0 bases and J by 1 base; bases outside the gene matches: 1. From its cysteine to its phenylalanine, the CDR3 spans 15 amino acids. Just CDR3 DNA is preserved here, 45 bases in frame from base 1. The collaborating institutions used their own protocols to collect whole blood in K2EDTA tubes. For TCRbeta analysis, collaborator samples were shipped as frozen whole blood, as isolated PBMCs, or as DNA extracted from either sample type. TCRbeta CDR3 regions were amplified from genomic DNA by means of the immunoSEQ Assay, a bias-controlled multiplex PCR. On the authors' methods: The number of nucleated cells in each sample was estimated from the amplification of reference gene primers within the assay. To quantify the absolute abundance of each unique TCRbeta CDR3 rearrangement, sequence reads were collapsed and filtered. For each sample, productive Simpson clonality was calculated as the square root of Simpson's diversity index across productive rearrangements. Here the immuneACCESS table is served through TCRdb, limited to in-frame sequences with V and J called. Missing clones are a known gap in these copies; in checked studies unresolved V genes cover under half, and the rest lacks a known reason. The DNA was the basis for D and trimming; V, J and clone size are from that table. Present in this sample are 200,000 to 250,000 clones, roughly 90% of which were seen just once. In total, the top ten clones hold over 1.5% of the sample.

Comments on this clone: There is no known antigen for this receptor. Base qualities are missing; no much larger clone stands one base away. Within the sample, other DNA sequences also encode this same CDR3.

Results and caveats for the whole study, not just this receptor: Clinical and demographic metadata were provided uncurated, with the amount varying by source and participant.

The chain couples TRBV9 to TRBJ2-1, with 7 bases aligning to TRBD1. Sequenced input: peripheral blood. The TCR originated in a man aged 70-80 years with acute or convalescent COVID-19. The sequenced DNA is TGTGCCAGCAGCGTAGGACAGGGTTCCTACAATGAGCAGTTCTTC. This encodes CASSVGQGSYNEQFF. Full variable domain (CDR3 extended with the reference TRBV9 and TRBJ2-1 proteins): DSGVTQTPKHLITATGQRVTLRCSPRSGDLSVYWYQQSLDQGLQFLIQYYNGEERAKGNILERFSAQQFPDLHSELNLSSLELGDSALYFCASSVGQGSYNEQFFGPGTRLTVL.